This TCR beta chain was recovered during a study of blood T cells in healthy people across ages. General study findings and limits: Relative to aged donors, long-lived donors carried more naive CD4+ cells and displayed higher diversity.

Each of the donors had roughly 9.3 milliliters of peripheral blood drawn into EDTA-treated Vacutainer tubes. Comments on this clonotype: Its antigen is not known.

Next came a second PCR, run for roughly 6 to 11 cycles, which used a sample-barcoded 5' primer along with a J-beta primer mix. Individual samples furnished no less than 2.5 million CDR3-containing paired-end reads apiece. TCRdb re-called the 5' RACE reads with MiXCR, one entry per CDR3 protein. The sample shows fewer than 950,000 distinct CDR3 sequences, about 55% of them seen only once. The CDR3 is made up of 14 amino acids. Germline CDR1 DFQATT, CDR2 SNEGSKA (reference sequence). The V and J ends lost 4 bases and 4 bases, in that order; junction bases with no gene match: 6. Sequencing was done on a sample of blood. The gene calls are TRBV20-1 and TRBJ2-1, with 8 bases fitting TRBD2. The clonotype was recovered from a man at least 80 years old in good health. In DNA, the CDR3 is TGCAGTGCTATGGGTGGCGGGAGGTACAATGAGCAGTTCTTC. This gives the protein CSAMGGGRYNEQFF.